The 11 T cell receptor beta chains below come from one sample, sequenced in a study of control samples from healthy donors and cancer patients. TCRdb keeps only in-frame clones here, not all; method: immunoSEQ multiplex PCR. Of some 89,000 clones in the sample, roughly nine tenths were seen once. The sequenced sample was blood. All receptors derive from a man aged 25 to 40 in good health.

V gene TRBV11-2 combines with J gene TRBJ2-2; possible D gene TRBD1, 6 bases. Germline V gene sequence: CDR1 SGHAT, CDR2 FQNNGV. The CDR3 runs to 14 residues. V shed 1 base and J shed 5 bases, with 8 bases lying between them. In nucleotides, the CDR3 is TGTGCCAGCAGCTTAGGTCAGGGGACCGGGGAGCTGTTTTTT. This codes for CASSLGQGTGELFF.

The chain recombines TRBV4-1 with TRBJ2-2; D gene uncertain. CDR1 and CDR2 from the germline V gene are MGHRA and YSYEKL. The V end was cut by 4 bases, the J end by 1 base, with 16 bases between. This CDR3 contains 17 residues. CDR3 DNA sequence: TGCGCCAGCAGCCGCTCTAGGACCCGAATGAACACCGGGGAGCTGTTTTTT. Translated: CASSRSRTRMNTGELFF.

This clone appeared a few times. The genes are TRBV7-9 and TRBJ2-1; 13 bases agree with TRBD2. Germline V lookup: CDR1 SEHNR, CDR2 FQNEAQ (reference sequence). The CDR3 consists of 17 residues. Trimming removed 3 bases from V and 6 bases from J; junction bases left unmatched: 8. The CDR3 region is CASSFRTSGGHGNEQFF. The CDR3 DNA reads TGTGCCAGCAGCTTCCGGACTAGCGGGGGTCATGGCAATGAGCAGTTCTTC.

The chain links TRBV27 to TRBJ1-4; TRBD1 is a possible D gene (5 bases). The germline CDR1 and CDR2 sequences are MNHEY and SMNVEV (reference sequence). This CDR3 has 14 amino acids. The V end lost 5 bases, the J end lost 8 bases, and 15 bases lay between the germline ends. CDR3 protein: CASSLLDSAEKLFF. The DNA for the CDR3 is TGTGCCAGCAGTCTCCTAGACAGCGCGGAAAAACTGTTTTTT.

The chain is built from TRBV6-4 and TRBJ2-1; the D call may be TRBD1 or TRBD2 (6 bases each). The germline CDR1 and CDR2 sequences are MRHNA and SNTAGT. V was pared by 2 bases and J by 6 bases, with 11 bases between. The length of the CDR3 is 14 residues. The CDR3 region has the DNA TGTGCCAGCAGTGACCTCGAGGGGGGCAATGAGCAGTTCTTC. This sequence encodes CASSDLEGGNEQFF.

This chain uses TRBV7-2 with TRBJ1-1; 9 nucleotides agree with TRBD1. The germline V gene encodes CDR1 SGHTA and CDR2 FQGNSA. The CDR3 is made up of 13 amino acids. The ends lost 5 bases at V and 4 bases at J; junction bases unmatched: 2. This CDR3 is CASSVTGGTEAFF. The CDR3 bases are TGTGCCAGCAGCGTGACAGGGGGCACTGAAGCTTTCTTT.

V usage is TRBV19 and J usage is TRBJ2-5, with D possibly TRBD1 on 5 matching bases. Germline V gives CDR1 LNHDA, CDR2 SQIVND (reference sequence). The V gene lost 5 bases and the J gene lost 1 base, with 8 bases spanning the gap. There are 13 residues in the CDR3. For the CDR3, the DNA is TGTGCCAGTAGTCTGACAGTCCAAGAGACCCAGTACTTC. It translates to CASSLTVQETQYF.

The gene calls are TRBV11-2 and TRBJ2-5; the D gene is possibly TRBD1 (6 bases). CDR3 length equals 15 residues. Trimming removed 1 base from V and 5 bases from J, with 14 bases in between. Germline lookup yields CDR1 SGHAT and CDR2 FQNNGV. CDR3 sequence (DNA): TGTGCCAGCAGCTTAGTGGGGGCGCCGGGTGAGACCCAGTACTTC. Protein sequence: CASSLVGAPGETQYF. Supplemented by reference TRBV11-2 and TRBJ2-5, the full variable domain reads EAGVAQSPRYKIIEKRQSVAFWCNPISGHATLYWYQQILGQGPKLLIQFQNNGVVDDSQLPKDRFSAERLKGVDSTLKIQPAKLEDSAVYLCASSLVGAPGETQYFGPGTRLLVL.

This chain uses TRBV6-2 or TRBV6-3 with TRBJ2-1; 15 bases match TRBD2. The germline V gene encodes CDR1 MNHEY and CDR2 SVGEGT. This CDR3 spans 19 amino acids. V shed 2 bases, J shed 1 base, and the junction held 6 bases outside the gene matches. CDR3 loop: CASSYRTSGGARSYNEQFF. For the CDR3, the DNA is TGTGCCAGCAGTTACAGGACTAGCGGGGGGGCCAGATCCTACAATGAGCAGTTCTTC.

The chain's CDR3 is CASSIQGAGSNQPQHF. The CDR3, as DNA: TGTGCCAGTAGTATACAGGGGGCCGGGAGCAATCAGCCCCAGCATTTT. The rearrangement uses TRBV19 and TRBJ1-5; TRBD1 aligns across 8 bases. Losses at the gene ends were 2 bases for V and 1 base for J; bases not matched to a gene: 4. Germline V gene sequence: CDR1 LNHDA, CDR2 SQIVND (reference sequence). The CDR3 totals 16 residues.

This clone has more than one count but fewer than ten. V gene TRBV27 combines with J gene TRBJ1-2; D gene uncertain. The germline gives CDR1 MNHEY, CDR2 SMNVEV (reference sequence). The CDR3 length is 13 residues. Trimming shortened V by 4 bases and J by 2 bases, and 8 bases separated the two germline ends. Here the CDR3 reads CASSWSQNYGYTF. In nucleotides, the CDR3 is TGTGCCAGCAGTTGGTCGCAGAACTATGGCTACACCTTC.